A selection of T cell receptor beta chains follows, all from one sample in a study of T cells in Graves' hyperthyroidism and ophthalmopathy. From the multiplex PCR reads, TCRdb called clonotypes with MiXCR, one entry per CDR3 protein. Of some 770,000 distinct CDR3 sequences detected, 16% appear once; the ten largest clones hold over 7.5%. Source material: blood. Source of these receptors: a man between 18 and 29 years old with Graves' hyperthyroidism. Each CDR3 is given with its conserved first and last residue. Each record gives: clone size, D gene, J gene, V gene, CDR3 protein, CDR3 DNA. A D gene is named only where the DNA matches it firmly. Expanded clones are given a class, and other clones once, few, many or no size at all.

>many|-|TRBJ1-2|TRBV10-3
CAITPASRYGYTF
TGTGCCATCACCCCGGCATCTAGGTATGGCTACACCTTC
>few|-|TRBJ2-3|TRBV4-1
CASSGHGSGYYTDTQYF
TGCGCCAGCAGCGGACATGGGAGCGGGTATTACACAGATACGCAGTATTTT
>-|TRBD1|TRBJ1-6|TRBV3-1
CASSQDGTGISPLHF
TGTGCCAGCAGCCAAGATGGGACAGGGATTTCACCCCTCCACTTT
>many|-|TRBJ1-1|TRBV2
CASSDQGPRTEAFF
TGTGCCAGCAGTGATCAGGGGCCGAGGACTGAAGCTTTCTTT
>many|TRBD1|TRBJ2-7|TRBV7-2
CASSLKDRREQYF
TGTGCCAGCAGCTTGAAGGACAGGCGCGAGCAGTACTTC
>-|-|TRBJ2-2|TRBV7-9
CASSPGLPGTGELFF
TGTGCCAGCAGCCCGGGACTCCCGGGGACCGGGGAGCTGTTTTTT
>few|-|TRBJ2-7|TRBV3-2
CASRDRVDHSYEQYF
TGTGCCAGCAGAGACAGGGTGGACCACTCCTACGAGCAGTACTTC
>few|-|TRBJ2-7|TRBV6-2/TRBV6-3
CASSYEDRTYEQYF
TGTGCCAGCAGTTACGAAGACAGGACCTACGAGCAGTACTTC
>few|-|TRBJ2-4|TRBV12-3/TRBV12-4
CASSLLAAVGKNIQYF
TGTGCCAGCAGTTTACTGGCGGCCGTGGGCAAAAACATTCAGTACTTC
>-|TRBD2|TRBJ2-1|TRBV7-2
CASSLVWEGEQFF
TGTGCCAGCAGCTTAGTATGGGAGGGTGAGCAGTTCTTC
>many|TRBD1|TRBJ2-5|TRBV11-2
CASSLDRVGGQETQYF
TGTGCCAGCAGCCTTGACAGGGTTGGAGGACAAGAGACCCAGTACTTC
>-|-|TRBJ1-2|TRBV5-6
CASSLQGINYGYTF
TGTGCCAGCAGCTTACAGGGAATTAACTATGGCTACACCTTC
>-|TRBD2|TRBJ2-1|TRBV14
CASSQGGSGRYKYNEQFF
TGTGCCAGCAGCCAAGGGGGCAGCGGGAGATACAAGTACAATGAGCAGTTCTTC
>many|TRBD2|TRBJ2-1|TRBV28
CASALGGLAGENEQFF
TGTGCCAGCGCCCTGGGGGGGCTAGCGGGAGAGAATGAGCAGTTCTTC
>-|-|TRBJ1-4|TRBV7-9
CASSPDPIVTNEKLFF
TGTGCCAGCAGCCCCGACCCCATTGTTACTAATGAAAAACTGTTTTTT
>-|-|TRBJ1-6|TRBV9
CASSVGRENSPLHF
TGTGCCAGCAGCGTGGGCCGAGAGAATTCACCCCTCCACTTT
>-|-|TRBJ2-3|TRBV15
CATSRAFSVTQYF
TGTGCCACCAGCAGAGCTTTTAGTGTTACGCAGTATTTT
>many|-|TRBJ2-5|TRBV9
CASSVELRETQYF
TGTGCCAGCAGCGTAGAACTCCGGGAGACCCAGTACTTC
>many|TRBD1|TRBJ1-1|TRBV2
CASRIKQGATTEAFF
TGTGCCAGCAGGATAAAACAGGGGGCGACCACTGAAGCTTTCTTT
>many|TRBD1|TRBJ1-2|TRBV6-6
CASSYSGQAYGYTF
TGTGCCAGCAGTTACAGTGGACAGGCCTATGGCTACACCTTC
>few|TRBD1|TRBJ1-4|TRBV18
CASSPLGQANEKLFF
TGTGCCAGCTCACCTCTCGGACAGGCTAATGAAAAACTGTTTTTT
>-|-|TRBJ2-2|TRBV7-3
CASSSQTSNTGELFF
TGTGCCAGCAGCTCTCAGACCTCGAACACCGGGGAGCTGTTTTTT
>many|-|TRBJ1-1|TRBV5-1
CASSLAPRNTEAFF
TGCGCCAGCAGCTTGGCCCCCAGAAACACTGAAGCTTTCTTT
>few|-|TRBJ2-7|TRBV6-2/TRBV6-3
CASSYRQATYEQYF
TGTGCCAGCAGTTACCGACAGGCAACCTACGAGCAGTACTTC
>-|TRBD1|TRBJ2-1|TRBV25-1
CATRDRGYNEQFF
TGTGCCACCCGGGACAGGGGCTACAATGAGCAGTTCTTC
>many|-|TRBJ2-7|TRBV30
CAWRRGWGQYF
TGTGCCTGGAGACGCGGCTGGGGGCAGTACTTC
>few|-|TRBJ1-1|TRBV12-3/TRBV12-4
CASNTLRDPEAFF
TGTGCCAGCAATACACTCAGGGACCCTGAAGCTTTCTTT
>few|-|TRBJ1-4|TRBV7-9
CASRAGEPNEKLFF
TGTGCCAGCAGAGCGGGGGAGCCGAATGAAAAACTGTTTTTT
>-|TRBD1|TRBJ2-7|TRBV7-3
CASSLGTGWLYEQYF
TGTGCCAGCAGCTTAGGGACAGGCTGGTTGTACGAGCAGTACTTC